This T cell receptor beta chain comes out of a study of regulatory and conventional T cells in RAG deficiency. Germline values: CDR1 GTSNPN, CDR2 SVGIG (reference sequence). V lost 4 bases and J lost 4, with 13 bases in between. The CDR3 has 13 amino acids. Concerning this clone: Its target is unknown.

The sorted conventional CD4+ T cells were CD25-low and CD127-high, with genomic DNA sequenced. Data came from immunoSEQ multiplex PCR; TCRdb stores just in-frame clones and leaves some out. The sample records just over 30,000 clones, about 96% being singletons. Broader study findings: Shannon entropy was markedly lower and Simpson indices higher in RAG-deficient patients than control T-cell subsets.

The sample was also reused in another study, on regulatory T cells. That publication notes: Primers: 52 TRBV forward and 13 TRBJ reverse.

The chain combines TRBV30 with TRBJ1-2; D is unresolved. The TCR comes from a human donor in good health. Sequencing was performed on CD25- CD4+ T cells sorted from blood. CDR3 amino acids: CAWTRARPYGYTF. CDR3 nucleotide sequence: TGTGCCTGGACGCGGGCCAGACCCTATGGCTACACCTTC.